Below are 14 T cell receptor beta chains sequenced from a single sample in a study of T cell responses to AZD1222 COVID-19 vaccine. Profiling relied on immunoSEQ multiplex PCR, and the TCRdb table lists in-frame clones only, not all of them. The data contain around 84,000 clones, roughly 87% of them singletons. Sample: peripheral blood, taken on day 0 of AZD1222 vaccination. The receptors shown here come from an adult in good health.

The J gene is TRBJ2-7, the V gene TRBV28; D call uncertain. Germline V gene lookup returns CDR1 MDHEN and CDR2 SYDVKM. The CDR3 sequence is 14 residues long. V was clipped by 1 base and J by 7 bases, with 14 bases between them. Here the CDR3 reads CASSLSSRAEEQYF. The CDR3, as DNA: TGTGCCAGCAGTTTATCTTCCCGGGCTGAGGAGCAGTACTTC.

The rearrangement uses TRBV6-2 or TRBV6-3 and TRBJ1-5; maybe TRBD1 (5 bases). In germline, CDR1 is MNHEY, CDR2 SVGEGT. The CDR3 sequence is 14 residues long. The V gene lost 4 bases and the J gene lost 2 bases, with 9 bases spanning the gap. The CDR3 sequence: CASSSGLGNQPQHF. The CDR3 DNA reads as TGTGCCAGCAGTTCAGGGTTGGGCAATCAGCCCCAGCATTTT.

CDR3 loop: CASSLLVGELFF. As DNA, the CDR3 is TGTGCCAGCAGTCTCCTGGTCGGGGAGCTGTTTTTT. This chain joins TRBV28 and TRBJ2-2; no definite D call. This CDR3 has 12 residues. Deletions cut 5 bases from V and 7 bases from J, with 8 bases between. CDR1 and CDR2 (germline): MDHEN, SYDVKM.

The chain combines TRBV7-6 with TRBJ2-2; 8 bases align to TRBD2. Germline V CDR1 and CDR2: SGHVS, FNYEAQ. Unmatched junction bases numbered 3, after V lost 6 bases and J lost 3 bases. The CDR3 runs to 14 residues. CDR3 nucleotides: TGTGCCAGCAGAGCAGCGGGAGACACCGGGGAGCTGTTTTTT. Translation gives CASRAAGDTGELFF.

This clone was seen just once. The rearrangement joins TRBV14 to TRBJ2-2, with 7 positions matching TRBD2. Germline loops: CDR1 SGHDN, CDR2 FVKESK. V was clipped by 0 bases and J by 2 bases; unmatched bases: 9. This CDR3 contains 18 residues. CDR3 sequence (DNA): TGTGCCAGCAGCCAAGAAGCCTCTAGCGGTCGTAACACCGGGGAGCTGTTTTTT. This encodes CASSQEASSGRNTGELFF. Full variable domain (outside the CDR3, taken from reference TRBV14 and TRBJ2-2): EAGVTQFPSHSVIEKGQTVTLRCDPISGHDNLYWYRRVMGKEIKFLLHFVKESKQDESGMPNNRFLAERTGGTYSTLKVQPAELEDSGVYFCASSQEASSGRNTGELFFGEGSRLTVL.

This chain uses TRBV11-2 with TRBJ2-7; D perhaps matches TRBD1 (6 bases). The V gene lost 4 bases and the J gene lost 2 bases, with 12 bases spanning the gap. Germline V gene sequence: CDR1 SGHAT, CDR2 FQNNGV. The CDR3 has 14 residues. CDR3 coding DNA: TGTGCCAGCAGCTCCCAGGGGATAGCCTACGAGCAGTACTTC. Protein product: CASSSQGIAYEQYF.

This rearrangement joins TRBV3-1 (or the pseudogene TRBV3-2) to TRBJ1-1, with no clear D. This CDR3 is 14 amino acids long. Germline loops: CDR1 LGHDT, CDR2 YNNKEL (reference sequence). The ends were cut back, 3 bases at V and 5 bases at J, with 13 bases in the middle. CDR3 region: CASSQAQLGTEAFF. The CDR3 DNA sequence: TGTGCCAGCAGCCAGGCCCAGTTAGGAACTGAAGCTTTCTTT.

In DNA form, the CDR3 reads TGTGCCAGCAGTGGGGCAGGGGGCAGTGAAAAACTGTTTTTT. Residues: CASSGAGGSEKLFF. The V gene is TRBV28, the J gene TRBJ1-4, with 8 bases identical to TRBD1. Trimming at V came to 5 bases and at J to 7 bases, leaving 6 bases not matched to a gene. The CDR3 extends over 14 amino acids. Germline V gene sequence: CDR1 MDHEN, CDR2 SYDVKM.

This rearrangement joins TRBV29-1 to TRBJ2-1; 7 bases agree with TRBD1. The CDR3 consists of 14 residues. The germline V gene has CDR1 SQVTM and CDR2 ANQGSEA. Trimming removed 6 bases from V and 8 bases from J; junction bases left unmatched: 13. The CDR3 nucleotides are TGCAGCGTCCTAATAGGGGGCACATGGGATGAGCAGTTCTTC. This encodes CSVLIGGTWDEQFF.

The J gene is TRBJ1-2, the V gene TRBV9; D might be TRBD1 (6 bases). V was pared by 4 bases and J by 8 bases, with 18 bases between. CDR1 SGDLS and CDR2 YYNGEE come from the germline V gene. This CDR3 spans 14 amino acids. The CDR3 region has the DNA TGTGCCAGCAGCCGGGACGGCCTCGGGGGCGGCTACACCTTC. It specifies CASSRDGLGGGYTF.

This rearrangement joins TRBV27 to TRBJ1-5; unclear D gene. This CDR3 contains 13 residues. Germline lookup yields CDR1 MNHEY and CDR2 SMNVEV (reference sequence). V shed 2 bases and J shed 8 bases, with 10 bases lying between them. The CDR3 spells CASSLTGQEPQHF. In DNA, the CDR3 is TGTGCCAGCAGTTTAACCGGGCAAGAGCCCCAGCATTTT.

J is TRBJ1-1 and V is TRBV18; D unclear. The germline V gene encodes CDR1 KGHSH and CDR2 LQKENI. Trimming removed 2 bases at V and 13 bases at J, with 17 bases between. This CDR3 has 13 amino acids. The CDR3 here is CASSPGENLSVFF. CDR3 sequence (DNA): TGTGCCAGCTCACCAGGAGAGAATCTAAGCGTTTTCTTT.

V and J are TRBV4-1 and TRBJ2-1; D is possibly TRBD1 (5 bases). Germline V gene data show CDR1 as MGHRA and CDR2 as YSYEKL. The CDR3 loop spans 16 amino acids. Trimming shortened V by 2 bases and J by 9 bases, and 20 bases separated the two germline ends. In DNA, the CDR3 is TGCGCCAGCAGCCAACTCCCAGGGCTAGTTTCGAGTGAGCAGTTCTTC. This codes for CASSQLPGLVSSEQFF.

The V call is TRBV4-3, the J call TRBJ1-5; D is ambiguous. Trimming took 3 bases from V and 6 from J, leaving 12 bases between them. This CDR3 has 14 amino acids. The germline V gene has CDR1 LGHNA and CDR2 YSLEER. CDR3 sequence reads: CASSQGSDGQPQHF. DNA for the CDR3: TGCGCCAGCAGCCAGGGCAGTGATGGTCAGCCCCAGCATTTT.